This entry lists 21 T cell receptor beta chains sequenced from one sample in a study of regulatory T cells in long-lasting Graves disease. The TCR beta library used iRepertoire HTBI primers with Arm-PCR amplification of CDR3. MiXCR, run by TCRdb on the multiplex PCR reads, gives a single entry per CDR3 protein. The data show more than 450,000 distinct CDR3 sequences, with about 12% seen just once and roughly 9.3% held by the top ten. The time point is: newly diagnosed GD, antithyroid drugs for less than 3 months. From PBMCs, RNA was extracted and then used to make the TCR library. The data also belong to a second study, concerning T cells in Graves' hyperthyroidism and ophthalmopathy.

The sample in question was peripheral blood mononuclear cells (PBMCs), obtained at new diagnosis, from a patient treated with antithyroid drugs. These receptors were collected from a woman aged 30 to 39 with Graves disease.

This clonotype was detected ten times or more. J is TRBJ1-2 and V is TRBV2; no firm D call. The V end was cut by 1 base, the J end by 0 bases, with 3 bases between. CDR1 and CDR2 (germline): SNHLY, FYNNEI. The CDR3 is made up of 13 amino acids. The CDR3 nucleotides are TGTGCCAGCAGTGAAGAAGCTAACTATGGCTACACCTTC. Translated, it gives CASSEEANYGYTF. The entire variable domain, with the rest obtained from reference TRBV2 and TRBJ1-2, is as follows: EPEVTQTPSHQVTQMGQEVILRCVPISNHLYFYWYRQILGQKVEFLVSFYNNEISEKSEIFDDQFSVERPDGSNFTLKIRSTKLEDSAMYFCASSEEANYGYTFGSGTRLTVV.

This clonotype has at least ten counts. The CDR3 is CASSATGTNYGYTF. As DNA, the CDR3 is TGTGCCAGTAGTGCGACCGGGACAAACTATGGCTACACCTTC. The V and J genes are TRBV19 and TRBJ1-2; TRBD1 might be the D (6 bases). The CDR3 has 14 amino acids. The V and J ends lost 5 bases and 2 bases respectively, with 12 bases between them. Germline V gene data show CDR1 as LNHDA and CDR2 as SQIVND (reference sequence).

This clonotype was seen many times. V usage is TRBV11-2 and J usage is TRBJ1-2; D is perhaps TRBD1 (5 bases). The CDR3 sequence is 15 residues long. CDR1 and CDR2 (germline): SGHAT, FQNNGV. Between the trimmed V and J ends, which lost 3 bases and 6 bases, there was a span of 17 bases. CDR3 nucleotides: TGTGCCAGCAGCTTCGATTTTAGGACAACGCATGGCTACACCTTC. This translates into CASSFDFRTTHGYTF.

This clonotype was picked up many times. The V and J genes are TRBV12-3 or TRBV12-4 and TRBJ1-1; D unresolved. The CDR3 loop spans 14 amino acids. Trimming took off 3 bases at V and 2 bases at J, with 10 bases between the two ends. CDR3 sequence: CASSFQPANTEAFF. The CDR3 bases are TGTGCCAGCAGTTTCCAGCCTGCTAACACTGAAGCTTTCTTT.

V is TRBV28 and J is TRBJ2-7; 10 bases line up with TRBD1. With 6 bases clipped from V and 3 bases from J, the junction kept 8 bases outside the gene matches. Germline V lookup: CDR1 MDHEN, CDR2 SYDVKM. CDR3 length: 15 amino acids. The CDR3 coding sequence is TGTGCCAGCAGCCGGGACAGGGGCGCAGACTACGAGCAGTACTTC. It encodes CASSRDRGADYEQYF. Together with reference TRBV28 and TRBJ2-7, the CDR3 gives the full variable domain: DVKVTQSSRYLVKRTGEKVFLECVQDMDHENMFWYRQDPGLGLRLIYFSYDVKMKEKGDIPEGYSVSREKKERFSLILESASTNQTSMYLCASSRDRGADYEQYFGPGTRLTVT.

This clonotype was observed at least ten times. This chain links TRBV28 with TRBJ2-1; D is possibly TRBD1 or TRBD2 (5 bases each). Trimming removed 3 bases from V and 0 bases from J, with 15 bases in between. The CDR3 contains 17 residues. Germline CDR1 is MDHEN and CDR2 is SYDVKM. The CDR3 sequence: CASSLGPGVSSYNEQFF. The CDR3, as DNA: TGTGCCAGCAGTTTGGGACCCGGGGTAAGCTCCTACAATGAGCAGTTCTTC.

Only a few counts were recorded for this clonotype. The chain couples TRBV11-2 to TRBJ2-5, with D perhaps matching TRBD2 (5 bases). The germline V gene has CDR1 SGHAT and CDR2 FQNNGV. The CDR3 length is 14 residues. The V end was cut by 5 bases, the J end by 5 bases, with 15 bases between. The CDR3 coding sequence is TGTGCCAGCAGCCTCAACATAGGACTGGAGACCCAGTACTTC. As protein: CASSLNIGLETQYF.

Only a few counts were recorded for this clonotype. The CDR3 DNA follows: TGTGCCAGCAGCTTCTACGGACTCCCGAGCTCCTACAATGAGCAGTTCTTC. Residues: CASSFYGLPSSYNEQFF. The chain has TRBV7-8 and TRBJ2-1; maybe TRBD2 (5 bases). V gave up 3 bases and J gave up 0 bases, with 15 bases separating them. Germline loops: CDR1 SGHVS, CDR2 FQNEAQ. This CDR3 contains 17 residues.

This clonotype was counted ten times or more. The rearrangement uses TRBV3-1 and TRBJ2-2; 8 nucleotides agree with TRBD1. The V gene end was trimmed by 0 bases and the J gene end by 2 bases; junction bases not matched to a gene: 5. The CDR3 covers 17 residues. Germline assignment: CDR1 LGHDT and CDR2 YNNKEL (reference sequence). The CDR3 sequence is CASSQEDRASNTGELFF. CDR3 DNA sequence: TGTGCCAGCAGCCAAGAGGACAGGGCGAGTAACACCGGGGAGCTGTTTTTT.

This clonotype was recorded many times. CDR3 region: CASSFSGRRDTGELFF. CDR3 DNA sequence: TGTGCCAGCAGTTTTAGCGGGAGGAGGGACACCGGGGAGCTGTTTTTT. This sequence joins TRBV11-3 and TRBJ2-2; 10 bases line up with TRBD2. CDR1 and CDR2 from the germline V gene are SGHNT and YENEEA. After removal of 6 bases from V and 3 bases from J, the junction contained 7 bases not matched to a gene. The CDR3 is made up of 16 amino acids.

This clonotype was seen a few times. The genes are TRBV7-9 and TRBJ2-2; D is ambiguous. The CDR3 covers 15 residues. CDR1 is SEHNR, CDR2 FQNEAQ, per germline (reference sequence). V lost 1 base and J lost 4, with 10 bases in between. The chain's CDR3 is CASSLEGLATGELFF. CDR3 in DNA: TGTGCCAGCAGCTTAGAGGGTTTGGCCACCGGGGAGCTGTTTTTT. Full variable domain (missing parts from reference TRBV7-9 and TRBJ2-2): DTGVSQNPRHKITKRGQNVTFRCDPISEHNRLYWYRQTLGQGPEFLTYFQNEAQLEKSRLLSDRFSAERPKGSFSTLEIQRTEQGDSAMYLCASSLEGLATGELFFGEGSRLTVL.

The chain recombines TRBV4-1 with TRBJ2-3, with 13 bases matching TRBD2. The CDR3 consists of 17 residues. Germline loops: CDR1 MGHRA, CDR2 YSYEKL. V was pared by 5 bases and J by 1 base, with 6 bases of the junction left unmatched. The CDR3, as DNA: TGCGCCAGCAGCTTACGGACTAGCGGGAGTGGCACAGATACGCAGTATTTT. This codes for CASSLRTSGSGTDTQYF.

This clonotype has just a few counts. The chain is built from TRBV4-3 and TRBJ1-5; D not certain. V was trimmed by 0 bases and J by 3 bases, leaving 15 bases between them. CDR1 is LGHNA, CDR2 YSLEER, per germline. The CDR3 loop spans 17 amino acids. The CDR3 loop reads CASSQDSGTPNNQPQHF. The DNA of the CDR3 is TGCGCCAGCAGCCAAGATTCCGGAACGCCGAACAATCAGCCCCAGCATTTT.

The gene calls are TRBV12-3 or TRBV12-4 and TRBJ1-2; 9 bases map to TRBD1. The CDR3 has 14 amino acids. Unmatched junction bases numbered 5, after V lost 5 bases and J lost 4 bases. CDR3 DNA sequence: TGTGCCAGCAGTATACAGGGGGCTGTCTATGGCTACACCTTC. Amino acid sequence: CASSIQGAVYGYTF.

This clonotype was seen many times. V and J are TRBV9 and TRBJ1-1; 9 bases line up with TRBD1. Unmatched junction bases numbered 4, after V lost 4 bases and J lost 3 bases. Germline CDR1 and CDR2: SGDLS and YYNGEE. The CDR3 covers 14 residues. The chain's CDR3 is CASSFGTGHTEAFF. The DNA for the CDR3 is TGTGCCAGCAGCTTCGGGACAGGGCACACTGAAGCTTTCTTT.

This clonotype was found many times. The chain links TRBV28 to TRBJ2-1, with D perhaps TRBD1 (6 bases). The germline V and J ends were trimmed by 3 bases and 7 bases, with 16 bases remaining between them. Per the germline V gene, CDR1 is MDHEN and CDR2 is SYDVKM. The length of the CDR3 is 15 residues. CDR3 protein: CASSLAGVERNEQFF. In DNA, the CDR3 is TGTGCCAGCAGTTTGGCAGGGGTTGAGAGGAATGAGCAGTTCTTC.

This clonotype was detected ten times or more. This chain links TRBV7-2 with TRBJ2-3; weak D call: TRBD2 (6 bases). CDR1 and CDR2 from the germline V gene are SGHTA and FQGNSA. This CDR3 has 14 residues. V was clipped by 8 bases and J by 3 bases, with 15 bases between them. The CDR3 loop is CASGAGAGTDTQYF. The CDR3 DNA sequence: TGTGCCAGCGGGGCTGGGGCGGGGACAGATACGCAGTATTTT.

The chain employs TRBV20-1 and TRBJ2-7; D is unclear. This CDR3 has 11 amino acids. Per the germline V gene, CDR1 is DFQATT and CDR2 is SNEGSKA (reference sequence). Trimming removed 4 bases from V and 4 bases from J, with 8 bases in between. CDR3 in amino acids: CSATDGYEQYF. Here the CDR3 DNA reads TGCAGTGCTACAGACGGGTACGAGCAGTACTTC.

This clonotype was found once. The CDR3 bases are TGTGCCAGCAGTTTCGGGACAGGGGGCGCCCAGACCCAGTACTTC. The encoded protein is CASSFGTGGAQTQYF. The V gene is TRBV12-3 or TRBV12-4, the J gene TRBJ2-5; 12 bases map to TRBD1. The CDR3 covers 15 residues. With 3 bases clipped from V and 6 bases from J, the junction kept 5 bases outside the gene matches.

In its sample, this clonotype was seen many times. V gene TRBV28 combines with J gene TRBJ2-7, with TRBD2 matching 7 bases. The J segment lost 4 bases and the V segment lost 3 bases, leaving 6 bases of the junction unmatched. CDR1 and CDR2 from the germline V gene are MDHEN and SYDVKM. CDR3 size: 14 residues. CDR3 in DNA: TGTGCCAGCAGTTTTGGCGGGAGCTGGTACGAGCAGTACTTC. It encodes CASSFGGSWYEQYF.

The V call is TRBV4-1, the J call TRBJ2-3, with a tentative D call TRBD1 (6 bases). Per the germline V gene, CDR1 is MGHRA and CDR2 is YSYEKL. V lost 3 bases to trimming and J lost 5 bases, with 15 bases between them. The CDR3 covers 15 residues. In DNA form, the CDR3 reads TGCGCCAGCAGCCACCTAGAGACAGGTTTAGATACGCAGTATTTT. Its protein product is CASSHLETGLDTQYF.